This T cell receptor beta chain was captured in a study of CD8+ T cells in alopecia areata. Trimming took 5 bases from V and 5 from J, leaving 18 bases between them. The CDR3 covers 15 residues. Germline-derived CDR1 and CDR2 are SEHNR and FQNEAQ (reference sequence). Sequencing templates came from extracted RNA that was reverse transcribed into cDNA. The data were produced by immunoSEQ multiplex PCR, yet TCRdb's version contains in-frame clones alone and is incomplete. The table lists some 150,000 clones, about four fifths of them singletons. As to treatment: oral pan-JAK inhibitor, 5-10 mg twice daily. Collected material from alopecia areata patients comprised lesional scalp punch biopsies and peripheral blood. Details on this clone: Its cognate antigen is unknown.

General study findings and limits: The study found that many expanded lesional clones persisted in scalp and blood during tofacitinib. There were also resident alphabeta T cells of normal skin sequenced in scalp samples.

This TCR derives from a human donor with alopecia areata. The starting material was CD8+ T cells sorted from blood, obtained at week 4, from a patient treated with tofacitinib. The chain couples TRBV7-9 to TRBJ2-5; D not certain. The CDR3 sequence is CASSLHGQEMETQYF. The CDR3 nucleotides read TGTGCCAGCAGCCTTCACGGCCAGGAAATGGAGACCCAGTACTTC.